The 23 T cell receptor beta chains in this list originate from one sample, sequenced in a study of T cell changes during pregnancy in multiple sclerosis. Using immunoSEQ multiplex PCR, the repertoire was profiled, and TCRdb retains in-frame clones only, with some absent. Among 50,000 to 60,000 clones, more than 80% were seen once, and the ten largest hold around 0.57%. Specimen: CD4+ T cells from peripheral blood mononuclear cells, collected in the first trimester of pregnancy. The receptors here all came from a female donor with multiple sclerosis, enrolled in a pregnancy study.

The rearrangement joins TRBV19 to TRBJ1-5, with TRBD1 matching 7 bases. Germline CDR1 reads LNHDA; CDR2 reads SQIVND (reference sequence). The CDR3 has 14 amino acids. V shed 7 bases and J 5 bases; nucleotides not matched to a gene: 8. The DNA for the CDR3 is TGTGCCAGTACCATAAGGGACAGTTATCAGCCCCAGCATTTT. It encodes CASTIRDSYQPQHF.

For the CDR3, the DNA is TGTGCCAGCAGCTTAGGTTTTCCGGGGACTAGCGGGAGCAATGAGCAGTTCTTC. It specifies CASSLGFPGTSGSNEQFF. This chain joins TRBV7-2 and TRBJ2-1; 14 bases fit TRBD2. The CDR3 sequence is 18 residues long. V trimming: 1 base; J trimming: 6 bases; junction bases outside the gene matches: 8. Looked up from germline, CDR1 is SGHTA and CDR2 is FQGNSA.

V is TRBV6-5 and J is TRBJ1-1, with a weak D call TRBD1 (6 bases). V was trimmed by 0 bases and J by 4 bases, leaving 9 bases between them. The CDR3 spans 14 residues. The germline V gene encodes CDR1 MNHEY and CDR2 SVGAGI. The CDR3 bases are TGTGCCAGCAGTTACTCTACAGGGAGCACTGAAGCTTTCTTT. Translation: CASSYSTGSTEAFF.

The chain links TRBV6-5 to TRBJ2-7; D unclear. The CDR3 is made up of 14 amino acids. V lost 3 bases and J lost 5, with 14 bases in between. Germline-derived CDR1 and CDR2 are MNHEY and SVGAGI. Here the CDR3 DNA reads TGTGCCAGCAGTTATGGAGCAAGGTCCCACGAGCAGTACTTC. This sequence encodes CASSYGARSHEQYF.

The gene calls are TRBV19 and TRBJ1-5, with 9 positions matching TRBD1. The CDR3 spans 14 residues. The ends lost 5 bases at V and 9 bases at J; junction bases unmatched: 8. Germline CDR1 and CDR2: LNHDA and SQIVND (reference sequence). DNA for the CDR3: TGTGCCAGTAGTCGGACAGGGGAGTTGTGGCCCCAGCATTTT. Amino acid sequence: CASSRTGELWPQHF.

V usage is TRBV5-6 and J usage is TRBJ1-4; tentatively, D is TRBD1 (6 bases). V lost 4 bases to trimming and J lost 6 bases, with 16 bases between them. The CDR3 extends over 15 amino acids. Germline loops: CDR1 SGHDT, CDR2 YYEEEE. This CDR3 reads CASSGGAGLDEKLFF. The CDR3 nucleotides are TGTGCCAGCAGCGGGGGGGCAGGACTGGATGAAAAACTGTTTTTT.

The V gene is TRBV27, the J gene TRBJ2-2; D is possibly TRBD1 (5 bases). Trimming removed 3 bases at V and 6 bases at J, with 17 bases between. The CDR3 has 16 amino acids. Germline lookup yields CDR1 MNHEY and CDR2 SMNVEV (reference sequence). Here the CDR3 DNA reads TGTGCCAGCAGTTTTTTTGGGGCGCAAGGGTCCGGGGAGCTGTTTTTT. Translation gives CASSFFGAQGSGELFF.

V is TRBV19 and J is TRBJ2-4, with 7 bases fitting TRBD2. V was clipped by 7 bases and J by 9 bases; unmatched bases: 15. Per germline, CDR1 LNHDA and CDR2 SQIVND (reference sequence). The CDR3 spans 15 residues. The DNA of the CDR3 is TGTGCCAGTACCTCGATAGCGGAGGGAGGGGTCATTCAGTACTTC. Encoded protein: CASTSIAEGGVIQYF.

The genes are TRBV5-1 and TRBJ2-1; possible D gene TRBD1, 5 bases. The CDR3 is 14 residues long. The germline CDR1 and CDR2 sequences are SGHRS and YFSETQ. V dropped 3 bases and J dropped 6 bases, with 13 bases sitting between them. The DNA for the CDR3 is TGCGCCAGCAGCTCTCTCAGGGTGGGCAATGAGCAGTTCTTC. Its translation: CASSSLRVGNEQFF.

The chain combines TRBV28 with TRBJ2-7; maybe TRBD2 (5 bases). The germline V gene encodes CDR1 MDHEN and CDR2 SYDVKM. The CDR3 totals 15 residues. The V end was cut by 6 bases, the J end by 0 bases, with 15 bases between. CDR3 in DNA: TGTGCCAGCAGCATGTCGCGGGCCAGCTCCTACGAGCAGTACTTC. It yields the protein CASSMSRASSYEQYF. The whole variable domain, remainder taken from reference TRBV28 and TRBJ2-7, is DVKVTQSSRYLVKRTGEKVFLECVQDMDHENMFWYRQDPGLGLRLIYFSYDVKMKEKGDIPEGYSVSREKKERFSLILESASTNQTSMYLCASSMSRASSYEQYFGPGTRLTVT.

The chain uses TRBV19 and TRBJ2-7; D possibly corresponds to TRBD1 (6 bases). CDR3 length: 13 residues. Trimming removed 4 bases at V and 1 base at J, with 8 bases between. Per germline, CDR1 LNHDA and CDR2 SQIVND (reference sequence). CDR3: CASSKDRSYEQYF. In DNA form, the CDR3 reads TGTGCCAGTAGTAAGGACAGATCCTACGAGCAGTACTTC. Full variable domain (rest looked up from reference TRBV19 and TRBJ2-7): DGGITQSPKYLFRKEGQNVTLSCEQNLNHDAMYWYRQDPGQGLRLIYYSQIVNDFQKGDIAEGYSVSREKKESFPLTVTSAQKNPTAFYLCASSKDRSYEQYFGPGTRLTVT.

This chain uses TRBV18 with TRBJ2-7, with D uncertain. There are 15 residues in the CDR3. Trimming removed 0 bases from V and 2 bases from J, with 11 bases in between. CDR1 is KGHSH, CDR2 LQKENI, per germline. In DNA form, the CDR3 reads TGTGCCAGCTCACCACCCGAGACAACGACCTACGAGCAGTACTTC. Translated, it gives CASSPPETTTYEQYF.

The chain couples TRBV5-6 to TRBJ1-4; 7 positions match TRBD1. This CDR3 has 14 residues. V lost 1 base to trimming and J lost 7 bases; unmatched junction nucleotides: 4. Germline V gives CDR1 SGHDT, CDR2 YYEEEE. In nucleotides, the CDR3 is TGTGCCAGCAGCTTGTGGGACAGAGGTGAAAAACTGTTTTTT. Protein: CASSLWDRGEKLFF.

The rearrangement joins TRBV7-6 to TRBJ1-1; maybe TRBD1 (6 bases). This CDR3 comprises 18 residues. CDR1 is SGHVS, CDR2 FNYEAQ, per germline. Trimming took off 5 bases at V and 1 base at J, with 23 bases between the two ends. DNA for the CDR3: TGTGCCAGCAGCCCTCAGGGGCCGTCGATTTACGGGAACACTGAAGCTTTCTTT. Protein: CASSPQGPSIYGNTEAFF. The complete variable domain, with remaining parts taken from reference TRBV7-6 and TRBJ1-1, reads GAGVSQSPRYKVTKRGQDVALRCDPISGHVSLYWYRQALGQGPEFLTYFNYEAQQDKSGLPNDRFSAERPEGSISTLTIQRTEQRDSAMYRCASSPQGPSIYGNTEAFFGQGTRLTVV.

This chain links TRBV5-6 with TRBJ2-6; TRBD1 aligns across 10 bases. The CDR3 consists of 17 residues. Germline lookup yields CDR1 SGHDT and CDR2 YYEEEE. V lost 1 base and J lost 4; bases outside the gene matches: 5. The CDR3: CASSLPRQGAGANVLTF. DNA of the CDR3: TGTGCCAGCAGCTTGCCCAGACAGGGGGCGGGGGCCAACGTCCTGACTTTC.

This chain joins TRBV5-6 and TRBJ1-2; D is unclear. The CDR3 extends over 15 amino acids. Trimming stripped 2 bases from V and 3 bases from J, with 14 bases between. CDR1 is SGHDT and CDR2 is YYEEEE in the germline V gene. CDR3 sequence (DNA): TGTGCCAGCAGCTTTTCCGCCCGGCGGGACTATGGCTACACCTTC. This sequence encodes CASSFSARRDYGYTF.

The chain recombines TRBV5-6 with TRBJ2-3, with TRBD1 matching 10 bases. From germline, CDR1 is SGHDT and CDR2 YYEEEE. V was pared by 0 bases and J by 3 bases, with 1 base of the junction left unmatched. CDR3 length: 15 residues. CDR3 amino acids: CASSLGDRGTDTQYF. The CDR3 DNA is TGTGCCAGCAGCTTGGGGGACAGGGGTACAGATACGCAGTATTTT.

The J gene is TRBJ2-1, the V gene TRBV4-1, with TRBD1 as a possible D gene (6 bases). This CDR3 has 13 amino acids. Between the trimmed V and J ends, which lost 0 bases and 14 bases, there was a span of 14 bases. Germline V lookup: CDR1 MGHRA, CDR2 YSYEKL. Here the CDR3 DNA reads TGCGCCAGCAGCCAAGACACAGGGTGGTTTAAGTTCTTC. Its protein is CASSQDTGWFKFF.

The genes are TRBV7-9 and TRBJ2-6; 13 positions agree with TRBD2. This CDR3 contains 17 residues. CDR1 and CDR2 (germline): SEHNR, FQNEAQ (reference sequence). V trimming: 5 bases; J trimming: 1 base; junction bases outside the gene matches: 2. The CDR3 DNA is TGTGCCAGCAGCCCGGGACTAGCGGGGTCTGGGGCCAACGTCCTGACTTTC. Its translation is CASSPGLAGSGANVLTF. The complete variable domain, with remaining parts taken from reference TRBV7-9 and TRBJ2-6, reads DTGVSQNPRHKITKRGQNVTFRCDPISEHNRLYWYRQTLGQGPEFLTYFQNEAQLEKSRLLSDRFSAERPKGSFSTLEIQRTEQGDSAMYLCASSPGLAGSGANVLTFGAGSRLTVL.

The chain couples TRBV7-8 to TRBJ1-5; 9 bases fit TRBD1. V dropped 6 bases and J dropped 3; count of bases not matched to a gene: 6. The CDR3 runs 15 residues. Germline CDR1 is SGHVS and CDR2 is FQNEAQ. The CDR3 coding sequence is TGTGCCAGCAGACCGGGACAGGGTCCCAATCAGCCCCAGCATTTT. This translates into CASRPGQGPNQPQHF.

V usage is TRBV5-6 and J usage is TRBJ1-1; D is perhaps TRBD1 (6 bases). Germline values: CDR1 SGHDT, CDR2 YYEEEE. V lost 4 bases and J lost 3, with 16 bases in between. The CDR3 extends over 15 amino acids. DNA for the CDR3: TGTGCCAGCAGCATAACAGGGTTTGGTGACACTGAAGCTTTCTTT. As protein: CASSITGFGDTEAFF.

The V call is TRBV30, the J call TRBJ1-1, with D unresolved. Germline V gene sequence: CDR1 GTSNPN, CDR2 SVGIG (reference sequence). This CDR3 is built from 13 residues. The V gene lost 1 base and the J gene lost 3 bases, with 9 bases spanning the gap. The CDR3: CAWSGRGYTEAFF. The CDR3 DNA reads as TGTGCCTGGAGTGGTCGAGGGTACACTGAAGCTTTCTTT. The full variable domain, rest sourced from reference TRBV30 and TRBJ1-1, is SQTIHQWPATLVQPVGSPLSLECTVEGTSNPNLYWYRQAAGRGLQLLFYSVGIGQISSEVPQNLSASRPQDRQFILSSKKLLLSDSGFYLCAWSGRGYTEAFFGQGTRLTVV.

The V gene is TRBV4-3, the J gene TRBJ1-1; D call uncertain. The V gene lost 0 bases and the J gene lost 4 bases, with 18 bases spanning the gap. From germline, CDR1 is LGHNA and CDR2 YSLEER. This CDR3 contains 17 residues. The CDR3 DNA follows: TGCGCCAGCAGCCAAGATCAGTCAACAGTTCCGTCCACTGAAGCTTTCTTT. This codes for CASSQDQSTVPSTEAFF.